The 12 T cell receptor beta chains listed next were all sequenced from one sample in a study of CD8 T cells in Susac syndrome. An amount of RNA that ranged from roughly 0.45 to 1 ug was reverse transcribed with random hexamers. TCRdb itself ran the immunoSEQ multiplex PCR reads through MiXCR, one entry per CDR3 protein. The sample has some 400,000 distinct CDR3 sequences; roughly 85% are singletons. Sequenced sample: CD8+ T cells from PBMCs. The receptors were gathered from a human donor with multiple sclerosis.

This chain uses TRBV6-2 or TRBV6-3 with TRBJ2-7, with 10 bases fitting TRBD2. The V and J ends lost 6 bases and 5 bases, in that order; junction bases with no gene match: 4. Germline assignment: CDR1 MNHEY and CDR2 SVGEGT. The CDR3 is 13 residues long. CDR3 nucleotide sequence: TGTGCCAGCAGCGGACTAGCGGATAACGAGCAGTACTTC. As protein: CASSGLADNEQYF.

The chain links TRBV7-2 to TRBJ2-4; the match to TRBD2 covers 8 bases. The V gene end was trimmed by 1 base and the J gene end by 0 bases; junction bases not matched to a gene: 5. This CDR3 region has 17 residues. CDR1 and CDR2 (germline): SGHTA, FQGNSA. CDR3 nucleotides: TGTGCCAGCAGCTTAGTCGAACTAGCGGAAGCCAAAAACATTCAGTACTTC. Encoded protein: CASSLVELAEAKNIQYF.

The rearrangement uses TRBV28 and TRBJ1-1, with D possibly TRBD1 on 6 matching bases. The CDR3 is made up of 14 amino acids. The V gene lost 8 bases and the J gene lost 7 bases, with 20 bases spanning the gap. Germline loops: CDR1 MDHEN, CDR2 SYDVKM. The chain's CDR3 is CASVDMDSELEAFF. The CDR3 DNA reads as TGTGCCAGCGTGGATATGGACAGTGAGCTTGAAGCTTTCTTT.

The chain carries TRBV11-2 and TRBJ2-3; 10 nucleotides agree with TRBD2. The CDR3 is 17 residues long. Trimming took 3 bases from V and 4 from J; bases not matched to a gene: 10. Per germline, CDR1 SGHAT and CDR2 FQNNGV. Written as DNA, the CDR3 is TGTGCCAGCAGCTTCGGGCTAGCGGGAGCGGAGGCAGATACGCAGTATTTT. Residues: CASSFGLAGAEADTQYF. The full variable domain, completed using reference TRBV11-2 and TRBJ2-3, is EAGVAQSPRYKIIEKRQSVAFWCNPISGHATLYWYQQILGQGPKLLIQFQNNGVVDDSQLPKDRFSAERLKGVDSTLKIQPAKLEDSAVYLCASSFGLAGAEADTQYFGPGTRLTVL.

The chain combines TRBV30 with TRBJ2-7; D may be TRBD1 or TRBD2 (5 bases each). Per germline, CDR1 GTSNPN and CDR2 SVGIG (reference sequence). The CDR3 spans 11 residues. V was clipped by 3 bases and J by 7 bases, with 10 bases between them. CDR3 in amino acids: CAWSRWGEQYF. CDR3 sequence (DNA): TGTGCCTGGAGCCGGTGGGGGGAGCAGTACTTC.

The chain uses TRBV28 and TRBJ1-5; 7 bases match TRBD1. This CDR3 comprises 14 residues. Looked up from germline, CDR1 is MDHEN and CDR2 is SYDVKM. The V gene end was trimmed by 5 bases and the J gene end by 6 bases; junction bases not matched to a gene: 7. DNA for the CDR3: TGTGCCAGCAGTCAAAGGGGGCTGTCTCAGCCCCAGCATTTT. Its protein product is CASSQRGLSQPQHF. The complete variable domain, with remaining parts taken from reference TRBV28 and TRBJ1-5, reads DVKVTQSSRYLVKRTGEKVFLECVQDMDHENMFWYRQDPGLGLRLIYFSYDVKMKEKGDIPEGYSVSREKKERFSLILESASTNQTSMYLCASSQRGLSQPQHFGDGTRLSIL.

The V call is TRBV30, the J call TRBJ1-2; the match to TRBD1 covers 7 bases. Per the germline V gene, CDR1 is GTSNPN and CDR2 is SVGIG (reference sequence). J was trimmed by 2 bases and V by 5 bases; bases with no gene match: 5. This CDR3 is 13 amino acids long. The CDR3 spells CAWAFRGNYGYTF. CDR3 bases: TGTGCCTGGGCGTTCAGGGGGAACTATGGCTACACCTTC.

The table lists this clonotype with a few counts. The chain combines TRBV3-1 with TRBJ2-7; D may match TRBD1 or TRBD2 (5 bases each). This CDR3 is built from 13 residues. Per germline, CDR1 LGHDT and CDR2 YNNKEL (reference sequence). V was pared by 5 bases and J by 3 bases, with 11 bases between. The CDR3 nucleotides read TGTGCCAGCAGCTTCGGGACCAACTACGAGCAGTACTTC. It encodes CASSFGTNYEQYF.

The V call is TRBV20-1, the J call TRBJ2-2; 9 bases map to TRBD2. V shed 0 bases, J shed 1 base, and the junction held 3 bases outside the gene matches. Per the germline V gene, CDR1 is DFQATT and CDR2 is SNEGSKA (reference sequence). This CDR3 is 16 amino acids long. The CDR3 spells CSARDKTSGNTGELFF. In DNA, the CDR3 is TGCAGTGCTAGAGATAAGACTAGCGGGAACACCGGGGAGCTGTTTTTT.

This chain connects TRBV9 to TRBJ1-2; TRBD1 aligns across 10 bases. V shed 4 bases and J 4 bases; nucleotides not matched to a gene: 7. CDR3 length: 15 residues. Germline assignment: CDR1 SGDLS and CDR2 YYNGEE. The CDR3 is CASSPSGTGAYGYTF. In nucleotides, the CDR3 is TGTGCCAGCAGCCCCTCCGGGACAGGGGCCTATGGCTACACCTTC.

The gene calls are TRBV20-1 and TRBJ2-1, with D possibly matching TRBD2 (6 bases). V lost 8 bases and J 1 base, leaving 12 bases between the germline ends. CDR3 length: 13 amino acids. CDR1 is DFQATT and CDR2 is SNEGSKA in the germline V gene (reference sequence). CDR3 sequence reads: CSTYGGSYNEQFF. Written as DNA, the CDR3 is TGCAGTACCTACGGGGGTTCCTACAATGAGCAGTTCTTC.

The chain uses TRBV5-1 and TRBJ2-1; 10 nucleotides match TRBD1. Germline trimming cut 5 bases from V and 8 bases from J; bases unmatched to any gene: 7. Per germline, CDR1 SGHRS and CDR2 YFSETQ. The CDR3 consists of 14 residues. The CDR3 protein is CASSPGQGNDEQFF. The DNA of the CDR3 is TGCGCCAGCAGTCCGGGACAGGGGAATGATGAGCAGTTCTTC. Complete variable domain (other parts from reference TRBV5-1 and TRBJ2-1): KAGVTQTPRYLIKTRGQQVTLSCSPISGHRSVSWYQQTPGQGLQFLFEYFSETQRNKGNFPGRFSGRQFSNSRSEMNVSTLELGDSALYLCASSPGQGNDEQFFGPGTRLTVL.